The rows below give T cell receptor beta chains drawn from one sample of a study of cytomegalovirus exposure and HLA in healthy donors. Only in-frame clones appear in the TCRdb table, and some are missing; sequencing was by immunoSEQ multiplex PCR. Of about 85,000 clones listed, over 70% are singletons. Sequencing input: PBMCs. These receptors came from a man in his fifties or sixties in good health and CMV-seropositive. CDR3s include the opening cysteine and the closing phenylalanine or tryptophan. The D gene is left open where the match is weak. Size is omitted from some rows. Given values are once, few, many or a class for expanded clones.

d_call	v_call	cdr3_length	clone_size	j_call	cdr3_nt	cdr3_aa
TRBD1	TRBV7-9	15	.	TRBJ2-2	TGTGCCAGCAGCCTAAGACAGGGCGTCACCGGGGAGCTGTTTTTT	CASSLRQGVTGELFF
.	TRBV30	12	.	TRBJ1-1	TGTGCCTGGAGTGGCCTAACCCCTGAAGCTTTCTTT	CAWSGLTPEAFF
TRBD2	TRBV29-1	14	once	TRBJ2-7	TGCAGCGTTGCCAGGGGAGCGGGAGATTACGAGCAGTACTTC	CSVARGAGDYEQYF
.	TRBV5-1	15	once	TRBJ2-2	TGCGCCAGCAGCTTGGGACTAGTGAACACCGGGGAGCTGTTTTTT	CASSLGLVNTGELFF
.	TRBV6-1	14	.	TRBJ1-3	TGTGCCAGCAGTGCCGGGGAAGTCGGAAACACCATATATTTT	CASSAGEVGNTIYF
.	TRBV27	15	.	TRBJ2-7	TGTGCCAGCAGCCTTAGGGGGGGCCCGTCCTACGAGCAGTACTTC	CASSLRGGPSYEQYF
TRBD2	TRBV7-9	12	.	TRBJ2-1	TGTGCCAGCAGCCCCGGGGGGGGTGAGCAGTTCTTC	CASSPGGGEQFF
TRBD1	TRBV7-9	18	.	TRBJ2-7	TGTTCCAGCAGCTTTCTTGGAGCGCAGGGACAGCGCTCCTACGAGCAGTACTTC	CSSSFLGAQGQRSYEQYF
TRBD2	TRBV29-1	16	.	TRBJ2-3	TGCAGCGTGGGGACTAGCGGGAGCGCGTGCACAGATACGCAGTATTTT	CSVGTSGSACTDTQYF
.	TRBV4-1	14	.	TRBJ2-1	TGCGCCAGCAGCCAGGCGGGACAGAACAATGAGCAGTTCTTC	CASSQAGQNNEQFF
TRBD2	TRBV11-1	17	.	TRBJ2-1	TGTGCCAGCAGCTGGACTAGGGGGACTAGCGGGAGCAATGAGCAGTTCTTC	CASSWTRGTSGSNEQFF
.	TRBV30	15	.	TRBJ2-7	TGTGCCTGGAGCCTACGCCGGGGTCCTACCTACGAGCAGTACTTC	CAWSLRRGPTYEQYF
.	TRBV14	13	.	TRBJ2-3	TGTGCCAGCAGCCAGTACCACACATATACGCAGTATTTT	CASSQYHTYTQYF
.	TRBV5-5	14	.	TRBJ1-4	TGTGCCAGCAGCTTGTCTGCAACTAATGAAAAACTGTTTTTT	CASSLSATNEKLFF
TRBD2	TRBV18	16	.	TRBJ2-3	TGTGCCAGCTCCCCTTTGAGTGCTAGCGGAGAGGATACGCAGTATTTT	CASSPLSASGEDTQYF